A single sample is the source of the 31 T cell receptor beta chains below, sequenced in a study of blood T cell repertoires in COVID-19. Here immunoSEQ multiplex PCR was the method, and the copy in TCRdb shows in-frame clones only, minus some. This sample has about 68,000 clones, with 65% to 90% found just once. Material for sequencing was peripheral blood. The receptors here all came from a man aged 50 or older with acute or convalescent COVID-19.

The CDR3 is CASSSLDGGNQPQHF. The CDR3 DNA reads TGTGCCAGCAGCTCACTCGATGGTGGCAATCAGCCCCAGCATTTT. This sequence joins TRBV5-6 and TRBJ1-5; D is ambiguous. Looked up from germline, CDR1 is SGHDT and CDR2 is YYEEEE. The V gene lost 3 bases and the J gene lost 2 bases, with 12 bases spanning the gap. The length of the CDR3 is 15 residues.

The genes are TRBV6-5 and TRBJ2-5; a possible D gene is TRBD1 (5 bases). The germline CDR1 and CDR2 sequences are MNHEY and SVGAGI. Trimming removed 6 bases at V and 9 bases at J, with 17 bases between. The CDR3 is 13 amino acids. In DNA, the CDR3 is TGTGCCAGCAGCGACAGCAACGGAGTGCCCCAGTACTTC. It specifies CASSDSNGVPQYF.

The gene calls are TRBV5-4 and TRBJ2-5; 10 bases map to TRBD2. The CDR3 totals 16 residues. Germline assignment: CDR1 SGHNT and CDR2 YYREEE (reference sequence). With V trimmed by 0 bases and J by 2 bases, 4 bases remained unmatched. CDR3: CASSLGVAGGQETQYF. The CDR3 nucleotides read TGTGCCAGCAGCTTGGGGGTAGCGGGGGGACAAGAGACCCAGTACTTC.

A few counts support this clone. The chain links TRBV6-5 to TRBJ2-7; the D is unclear. The CDR3 runs to 13 residues. The germline V and J ends were trimmed by 6 bases and 4 bases, with 13 bases remaining between them. CDR1 MNHEY and CDR2 SVGAGI come from the germline V gene. This chain's CDR3 is CASSASFNYEQYF. The CDR3 nucleotides are TGTGCCAGCAGCGCGTCGTTTAATTACGAGCAGTACTTC.

The chain combines TRBV27 with TRBJ1-1; 7 bases are shared with TRBD1. CDR1 and CDR2 from the germline V gene are MNHEY and SMNVEV (reference sequence). V trimming: 5 bases; J trimming: 4 bases; junction bases outside the gene matches: 7. The CDR3 is 14 amino acids. The CDR3, as DNA: TGTGCCAGCAGTAGAACGACAGGGCCCACTGAAGCTTTCTTT. This sequence encodes CASSRTTGPTEAFF.

This clone was counted only a few times. The chain is built from TRBV20-1 and TRBJ2-1; D is unresolved. The germline gives CDR1 DFQATT, CDR2 SNEGSKA (reference sequence). The CDR3 covers 13 residues. V was pared by 3 bases and J by 7 bases, with 13 bases between. The CDR3 region is CSASSVVVNEQFF. CDR3 DNA: TGCAGTGCTAGTTCGGTAGTGGTAAATGAGCAGTTCTTC.

The V gene is TRBV2, the J gene TRBJ1-4, with D unclear. The CDR3 consists of 16 residues. Germline assignment: CDR1 SNHLY and CDR2 FYNNEI. Trimming stripped 1 base from V and 4 bases from J, with 13 bases between. CDR3 sequence: CASSEEVVPFNEKLFF. CDR3 DNA: TGTGCCAGCAGTGAAGAAGTAGTCCCATTTAATGAAAAACTGTTTTTT.

The chain carries TRBV4-2 and TRBJ2-5; 8 nucleotides line up with TRBD2. After removal of 0 bases from V and 1 base from J, the junction contained 10 bases not matched to a gene. The V gene's germline CDR1 is LGHNA and CDR2 YNFKEQ. The CDR3 spans 18 residues. Here the CDR3 reads CASSQERVAGTFQETQYF. As DNA, the CDR3 is TGTGCCAGCAGCCAAGAACGCGTAGCGGGGACTTTCCAAGAGACCCAGTACTTC.

The chain uses TRBV4-1 and TRBJ1-2, with 10 bases fitting TRBD1. Unmatched junction bases numbered 10, after V lost 0 bases and J lost 3 bases. From germline, CDR1 is MGHRA and CDR2 YSYEKL. This CDR3 is built from 18 residues. CDR3 coding DNA: TGCGCCAGCAGCCAAGATCCTAGGAGACAGGGGGCAGACTATGGCTACACCTTC. Protein: CASSQDPRRQGADYGYTF.

The V gene is TRBV15, the J gene TRBJ2-7, with a weak D call TRBD2 (6 bases). Germline V gene lookup returns CDR1 LNHNV and CDR2 YYDKDF (reference sequence). Trimming removed 1 base at V and 3 bases at J, with 13 bases between. There are 15 residues in the CDR3. CDR3 sequence reads: CATSRVPGDLYEQYV. The DNA for the CDR3 is TGTGCCACCAGCAGAGTCCCGGGGGACCTCTACGAGCAGTACGTC.

The chain recombines TRBV14 with TRBJ2-7, with a possible D match to TRBD2 (6 bases). Germline V gene data show CDR1 as SGHDN and CDR2 as FVKESK. V was trimmed by 0 bases and J by 0 bases, leaving 15 bases between them. The CDR3 loop spans 17 amino acids. The CDR3 region has the DNA TGTGCCAGCAGCCAAGATCCAAGTAGCGGAACCTCCTACGAGCAGTACTTC. Amino acids: CASSQDPSSGTSYEQYF.

The chain has TRBV29-1 and TRBJ1-1; TRBD1 is a possible D gene (5 bases). The CDR3 is 11 amino acids. Germline V gene lookup returns CDR1 SQVTM and CDR2 ANQGSEA. V lost 5 bases to trimming and J lost 10 bases, with 14 bases between them. The CDR3 loop is CSVSGLGGAFF. CDR3 DNA sequence: TGCAGCGTTTCCGGGTTGGGGGGAGCTTTCTTT.

DNA of the CDR3: TGTGCCAGTAGTATTAGGAGGACTAGCGGGGGCCGTACAGATACGCAGTATTTT. Protein sequence: CASSIRRTSGGRTDTQYF. The chain has TRBV19 and TRBJ2-3; TRBD2 matches at 13 bases. This CDR3 has 18 amino acids. V trimming: 3 bases; J trimming: 3 bases; junction bases outside the gene matches: 9. Germline V gene sequence: CDR1 LNHDA, CDR2 SQIVND (reference sequence).

The J gene is TRBJ1-1, the V gene TRBV24-1; D may be TRBD1 (5 bases). The V and J ends lost 3 bases and 8 bases respectively, with 18 bases between them. This CDR3 has 15 residues. Germline CDR1 and CDR2: KGHDR and SFDVKD. The CDR3 loop is CATSDPRLGATEAFF. The DNA for the CDR3 is TGTGCCACCAGTGATCCCCGGTTAGGGGCGACCGAAGCTTTCTTT.

Worth noting for this clone: Germline is not matched at one junction end, which may reflect a read error. Different DNA sequences within this sample yield the same CDR3. This chain joins TRBV28 and TRBJ1-5; a possible D gene is TRBD1 (5 bases). The V gene's germline CDR1 is MDHEN and CDR2 SYDVKM. The CDR3 is made up of 17 amino acids. CDR3 region: CASTSGRALNSNQPQHF. In DNA, the CDR3 is TGTGCCAGCACATCCGGCAGGGCCCTCAATAGCAATCAGCCTCAGCATTTT.

This sequence joins TRBV3-1 (or the pseudogene TRBV3-2) and TRBJ2-7, with 7 bases matching TRBD1. V lost 2 bases and J lost 0; bases outside the gene matches: 1. Germline CDR1 is LGHDT and CDR2 is YNNKEL (reference sequence). The CDR3 covers 14 residues. As DNA, the CDR3 is TGTGCCAGCAGCCAAAACAGGGGCTCCTACGAGCAGTACGTC. It specifies CASSQNRGSYEQYV.

CDR3 residues: CASSSAGNTIYF. The CDR3 DNA reads as TGTGCCAGCAGTTCTGCTGGAAACACCATATATTTT. The chain has TRBV28 and TRBJ1-3; no definite D call. Germline values: CDR1 MDHEN, CDR2 SYDVKM. The V end lost 4 bases, the J end lost 2 bases, and 3 bases lay between the germline ends. This CDR3 spans 12 amino acids.

The chain links TRBV7-2 to TRBJ1-1, with unresolved D. V was cut by 7 bases and J by 11 bases, with 20 bases left in between. Germline lookup yields CDR1 SGHTA and CDR2 FQGNSA. The length of the CDR3 is 13 residues. CDR3: CASTEIEAGGAFF. The CDR3 DNA sequence: TGTGCCAGCACCGAAATAGAAGCCGGCGGGGCTTTCTTT.

The CDR3 sequence is CSVGTGRNEKLFF. DNA for the CDR3: TGCAGCGTTGGGACAGGGCGTAATGAAAAACTGTTTTTT. V usage is TRBV29-1 and J usage is TRBJ1-4, with TRBD1 matching 8 bases. The CDR3 consists of 13 residues. Per germline, CDR1 SQVTM and CDR2 ANQGSEA. The V gene end was trimmed by 4 bases and the J gene end by 4 bases; junction bases not matched to a gene: 2.

The rearrangement uses TRBV27 and TRBJ2-7; 8 bases map to TRBD2. Per germline, CDR1 MNHEY and CDR2 SMNVEV (reference sequence). This CDR3 comprises 15 residues. Losses at the gene ends were 2 bases for V and 1 base for J; bases not matched to a gene: 4. CDR3 coding DNA: TGTGCCAGCAGTTTACGGTCGGGGGGGTCCTACGAGCAGTACTTC. It specifies CASSLRSGGSYEQYF.

The chain employs TRBV5-1 and TRBJ1-2; D unresolved. V shed 3 bases and J shed 4 bases, with 13 bases lying between them. Germline-derived CDR1 and CDR2 are SGHRS and YFSETQ. The CDR3 is 14 residues long. This CDR3 is CASSSWAESYGYTF. The CDR3 nucleotides read TGCGCCAGCAGCTCCTGGGCAGAAAGCTATGGCTACACCTTC.

The rearrangement links TRBV27 to TRBJ2-5; D is undetermined. V was shortened by 7 bases and J by 2 bases, with 5 bases between the two germline ends. Germline V CDR1 and CDR2: MNHEY, SMNVEV (reference sequence). The CDR3 has 11 residues. This CDR3 is CASTPQETQYF. CDR3 nucleotides: TGTGCCAGCACCCCTCAAGAGACCCAGTACTTC.

The V and J genes are TRBV4-1 and TRBJ1-4, with unresolved D. The germline V gene has CDR1 MGHRA and CDR2 YSYEKL. CDR3 length: 12 residues. Trimming left V 5 bases short and J 8 bases short, with 9 bases between. The CDR3 nucleotides are TGCGCCAGCAGCGTCGGAGGGGAAAAACTGTTTTTT. Protein sequence: CASSVGGEKLFF.

This clone was counted a single time. This chain joins TRBV2 and TRBJ2-3, with a tentative D call TRBD1 (6 bases). Between the trimmed V and J ends, which lost 5 bases and 2 bases, there was a span of 14 bases. CDR1 SNHLY and CDR2 FYNNEI come from the germline V gene. This CDR3 contains 15 residues. CDR3 protein: CASSPQGYSTDTQYF. The CDR3 DNA reads as TGTGCCAGCAGTCCACAGGGTTACTCCACAGATACGCAGTATTTT. The full variable domain, completed using reference TRBV2 and TRBJ2-3, is EPEVTQTPSHQVTQMGQEVILRCVPISNHLYFYWYRQILGQKVEFLVSFYNNEISEKSEIFDDQFSVERPDGSNFTLKIRSTKLEDSAMYFCASSPQGYSTDTQYFGPGTRLTVL.

V and J are TRBV30 and TRBJ1-1; TRBD1 is a possible D gene (6 bases). V was shortened by 0 bases and J by 6 bases, with 11 bases between the two germline ends. This CDR3 comprises 13 residues. Germline lookup yields CDR1 GTSNPN and CDR2 SVGIG (reference sequence). In DNA form, the CDR3 reads TGTGCCTGGAGTGTTCGGGGGGCCCCTGAAGCTTTCTTT. Translated: CAWSVRGAPEAFF.

The chain recombines TRBV7-8 with TRBJ1-1, with 10 positions matching TRBD1. Germline CDR1 reads SGHVS; CDR2 reads FQNEAQ. V lost 5 bases to trimming and J lost 10 bases; unmatched junction nucleotides: 10. The CDR3 extends over 14 amino acids. The CDR3: CASSAGTGELGAFF. For the CDR3, the DNA is TGTGCCAGCAGCGCCGGGACAGGGGAGTTAGGAGCTTTCTTT. Based on the CDR3 plus reference TRBV7-8 and TRBJ1-1, the full variable domain is GAGVSQSPRYKVAKRGQDVALRCDPISGHVSLFWYQQALGQGPEFLTYFQNEAQLDKSGLPSDRFFAERPEGSVSTLKIQRTQQEDSAVYLCASSAGTGELGAFFGQGTRLTVV.

The CDR3 spells CASSLGLAGAAQYV. The CDR3 region has the DNA TGTGCCAGCAGTCTCGGACTAGCGGGTGCCGCGCAGTACGTC. The V gene is TRBV2, the J gene TRBJ2-7, with 11 bases identical to TRBD2. From germline, CDR1 is SNHLY and CDR2 FYNNEI. Trimming took 5 bases from V and 9 from J; bases not matched to a gene: 9. The CDR3 has 14 residues.

This clone was seen only a few times. The rearrangement uses TRBV21-1 and TRBJ1-3. TRBV21-1 is assigned pseudogene status. The CDR3 has 13 amino acids. The CDR3 DNA reads as TGTGCCAGCAGCAACCTCTCTGGAAACACCATATATTTT. This sequence encodes CASSNLSGNTIYF.

The chain combines TRBV25-1 with TRBJ1-4, with D perhaps matching TRBD1 (5 bases). This CDR3 is 16 amino acids long. Trimming removed 2 bases at V and 10 bases at J, with 20 bases between. CDR1 and CDR2 (germline): MGHDK, SYGVNS. CDR3 residues: CASSESGPAGNGKLFF. CDR3 DNA: TGTGCCAGCAGTGAAAGTGGGCCTGCAGGGAACGGAAAACTGTTTTTT.

The table lists this clone with a count of one. The V call is TRBV6-5, the J call TRBJ1-2; D is undetermined. V lost 1 base and J 4 bases, leaving 13 bases between the germline ends. The CDR3 consists of 15 residues. Germline V gene data show CDR1 as MNHEY and CDR2 as SVGAGI. CDR3 residues: CASSYYGGGSYGYTF. The CDR3 coding sequence is TGTGCCAGCAGTTACTACGGCGGCGGTTCCTATGGCTACACCTTC.

The chain recombines TRBV5-1 with TRBJ2-3; a possible D gene is TRBD2 (5 bases). The germline CDR1 and CDR2 sequences are SGHRS and YFSETQ. This CDR3 is 15 amino acids long. V lost 1 base and J 2 bases, leaving 11 bases between the germline ends. The CDR3 DNA sequence: TGCGCCAGCAGCTTGAGGACTCCTAACACAGATACGCAGTATTTT. This gives the protein CASSLRTPNTDTQYF.